The T cell receptor (beta chain) described here comes from a study of T cell repertoires in cytomegalovirus infection. Study summary: Used in the study were CMV epitopes, some recently identified and HLA-C-restricted, others well-studied and HLA-B-restricted. An indication of both CMV infection and matching HLA type came from public TCR beta signatures.

TCRdb passed the reads through MiXCR, listing each CDR3 protein once. There are under 300,000 distinct CDR3 sequences in the sample; about 20% occur only once, and roughly 19% lies in the top ten. This clonotype has a count of ten or more. The antigen is not known. Overall study results and limits: HLA-C-restricted TCR beta clonotypes specific for CMV led the ex vivo response.

Germline CDR1 and CDR2: SNHLY and FYNNEI. The CDR3 has 14 residues. V was cut by 3 bases and J by 3 bases, with 10 bases left in between. The rearrangement joins TRBV2 to TRBJ2-3; perhaps TRBD1 as D (7 bases). The sequence was obtained from a human donor in good health (CMV status not recorded). Some clones in this sample may be carry-over from other donors' samples. This specimen consisted of cultured PBMCs, obtained from culture after CMV antigen stimulation. The CDR3 protein is CASSDRGVTDTQYF. In DNA form, the CDR3 reads TGTGCCAGCAGTGACAGGGGGGTAACAGATACGCAGTATTTT.